Shown below are 15 T cell receptor beta chains from a single sample sequenced in a study of PD-L1 blockade in urothelial cancer. This table comes from immunoSEQ multiplex PCR, and its TCRdb copy is limited to in-frame clones, with some not included. The repertoire holds about 45,000 clones, approximately 88% seen once, with about 4% in the top ten. This specimen was PBMCs, taken around atezolizumab (anti-PD-L1) treatment. The source is a man older than 75 with urothelial cancer.

The rearrangement joins TRBV5-6 to TRBJ2-3, with a weak D call TRBD2 (5 bases). The V end lost 4 bases, the J end lost 3 bases, and 12 bases lay between the germline ends. Germline CDR1 is SGHDT and CDR2 is YYEEEE. The CDR3 loop spans 14 amino acids. The CDR3 DNA follows: TGTGCCAGCAGCAGAGACTACGGGACAGATACGCAGTATTTT. Protein sequence: CASSRDYGTDTQYF. Using reference TRBV5-6 and TRBJ2-3 for the parts outside the CDR3, the full variable domain is DAGVTQSPTHLIKTRGQQVTLRCSPKSGHDTVSWYQQALGQGPQFIFQYYEEEERQRGNFPDRFSGHQFPNYSSELNVNALLLGDSALYLCASSRDYGTDTQYFGPGTRLTVL.

The chain recombines TRBV5-1 with TRBJ1-2; no clear D gene. The V end lost 1 base, the J end lost 8 bases, and 18 bases lay between the germline ends. CDR1 and CDR2 (germline): SGHRS, YFSETQ. There are 15 residues in the CDR3. This CDR3 is CASSLRQGSEGGYTF. CDR3 sequence (DNA): TGCGCCAGCAGCTTGAGGCAAGGGTCTGAGGGCGGCTACACCTTC.

The rearrangement joins TRBV30 to TRBJ1-4; 9 bases line up with TRBD1. Germline loops: CDR1 GTSNPN, CDR2 SVGIG (reference sequence). Germline trimming cut 2 bases from V and 7 bases from J; bases unmatched to any gene: 2. The CDR3 spans 13 residues. The CDR3 sequence is CAWSIQGAEKLFF. CDR3 in DNA: TGTGCCTGGAGTATACAGGGGGCTGAAAAACTGTTTTTT. The whole variable domain, remainder taken from reference TRBV30 and TRBJ1-4, is SQTIHQWPATLVQPVGSPLSLECTVEGTSNPNLYWYRQAAGRGLQLLFYSVGIGQISSEVPQNLSASRPQDRQFILSSKKLLLSDSGFYLCAWSIQGAEKLFFGSGTQLSVL.

The chain links TRBV30 to TRBJ1-2; D gene unclear. Trimming removed 0 bases from V and 7 bases from J, with 12 bases in between. The length of the CDR3 is 13 residues. CDR1 and CDR2 from the germline V gene are GTSNPN and SVGIG (reference sequence). The CDR3 loop reads CAWSVRSGFGYTF. CDR3 nucleotide sequence: TGTGCCTGGAGTGTACGGTCGGGGTTTGGCTACACCTTC.

This chain joins TRBV2 and TRBJ2-5; 7 bases are a match to TRBD1. V was pared by 5 bases and J by 3 bases, with 9 bases of the junction left unmatched. The CDR3 is 15 residues long. CDR1 and CDR2 from the germline V gene are SNHLY and FYNNEI. The CDR3 region has the DNA TGTGCCAGCAGTTCGGACGGGACAGCGGAAGAGACCCAGTACTTC. This sequence encodes CASSSDGTAEETQYF.

This chain joins TRBV7-2 and TRBJ2-6, with 7 bases that match TRBD1. The CDR3 loop spans 17 amino acids. Germline values: CDR1 SGHTA, CDR2 FQGNSA. V lost 4 bases and J lost 0; bases outside the gene matches: 6. The DNA for the CDR3 is TGTGCCAGCAGCTCCCGACAGGGCAGCTCTGGGGCCAACGTCCTGACTTTC. Protein product: CASSSRQGSSGANVLTF.

The chain has TRBV6-6 and TRBJ2-1; D remains unclear. CDR3 size: 11 residues. Germline CDR1 is MNHNY and CDR2 is SVGAGI (reference sequence). V lost 2 bases and J lost 9, with 5 bases in between. As DNA, the CDR3 is TGTGCCAGCAGTTACCCTCCTGAGCAGTTCTTC. Its protein product is CASSYPPEQFF.

The rearrangement joins TRBV7-8 to TRBJ2-4; 12 nucleotides align to TRBD2. J was trimmed by 0 bases and V by 1 base; bases with no gene match: 10. Germline assignment: CDR1 SGHVS and CDR2 FQNEAQ. This CDR3 region has 20 residues. CDR3 sequence reads: CASSLVMPSGRDGAKNIQYF. CDR3 bases: TGTGCCAGCAGCTTAGTTATGCCTAGCGGGAGGGATGGAGCCAAAAACATTCAGTACTTC.

J is TRBJ1-1 and V is TRBV18, with D unresolved. There are 15 residues in the CDR3. The V end was cut by 0 bases, the J end by 4 bases, with 12 bases between. The V gene's germline CDR1 is KGHSH and CDR2 LQKENI. The CDR3 loop is CASSPPEGWGTEAFF. CDR3 bases: TGTGCCAGCTCACCACCCGAGGGCTGGGGCACTGAAGCTTTCTTT.

The genes are TRBV29-1 and TRBJ1-2; perhaps TRBD1 as D (6 bases). Germline V gene sequence: CDR1 SQVTM, CDR2 ANQGSEA. V dropped 6 bases and J dropped 5 bases, with 10 bases sitting between them. CDR3 length equals 11 residues. The CDR3 DNA follows: TGCAGCGTCGTAACAGGGTATGGCTACACCTTC. Translating it yields CSVVTGYGYTF.

The rearrangement links TRBV7-2 to TRBJ2-2; a weak D match, TRBD2 (7 bases). The ends were cut back, 10 bases at V and 7 bases at J, with 19 bases in the middle. Looked up from germline, CDR1 is SGHTA and CDR2 is FQGNSA. This CDR3 is built from 14 residues. The CDR3 DNA follows: TGTGCCACCCATTTGACGGGGGGCAACGGGGAGCTGTTTTTT. Protein product: CATHLTGGNGELFF.

This rearrangement joins TRBV19 to TRBJ1-5; 7 bases line up with TRBD1. V was clipped by 3 bases and J by 3 bases; unmatched bases: 8. Germline V CDR1 and CDR2: LNHDA, SQIVND (reference sequence). The CDR3 consists of 16 residues. Here the CDR3 reads CASSMTSTGLNQPQHF. Here the CDR3 DNA reads TGTGCCAGTAGTATGACTTCGACAGGGCTCAATCAGCCCCAGCATTTT.

V usage is TRBV11-2 and J usage is TRBJ2-5; no definite D call. The germline V and J ends were trimmed by 4 bases and 5 bases, with 11 bases remaining between them. The CDR3 extends over 13 amino acids. Germline-derived CDR1 and CDR2 are SGHAT and FQNNGV. As DNA, the CDR3 is TGTGCCAGCAGCTCTCAACCCGGGGAGACCCAGTACTTC. It codes for CASSSQPGETQYF.

CDR3 coding DNA: TGCGCCAGCAGTGGACAGCTGAACACTGAAGCTTTCTTT. Its translation is CASSGQLNTEAFF. V usage is TRBV5-1 and J usage is TRBJ1-1, with D perhaps matching TRBD1 (6 bases). The CDR3 sequence is 13 residues long. Per germline, CDR1 SGHRS and CDR2 YFSETQ. Trimming took 5 bases from V and 0 from J, leaving 8 bases between them.

The CDR3: CASSTGQGIGNQPQHF. Here the CDR3 DNA reads TGTGCCAGTAGTACAGGACAGGGGATAGGCAATCAGCCCCAGCATTTT. The chain carries TRBV19 and TRBJ1-5; 9 nucleotides align to TRBD1. The germline V gene has CDR1 LNHDA and CDR2 SQIVND (reference sequence). V lost 4 bases, J lost 2 bases, and 6 bases stayed unmatched. CDR3 length equals 16 residues.